This TCR beta chain was recovered during a study of control samples from healthy donors and cancer patients. Germline-derived CDR1 and CDR2 are PRHDT and FYEKMQ (reference sequence). The CDR3 runs 15 residues. The V end lost 1 base, the J end lost 2 bases, and 11 bases lay between the germline ends. Here immunoSEQ multiplex PCR was the method, and the copy in TCRdb shows in-frame clones only, minus some. The repertoire holds 40,000 to 55,000 clones, around 87% seen once, with about 9.4% in the top ten. The sample was PBMCs. The sequence came from a woman aged 55-75 years with lung cancer. The chain recombines TRBV13 with TRBJ2-5, with a possible D match to TRBD1 (6 bases). CDR3 nucleotides: TGTGCCAGCAGCTTAGCATTCAGGGGACAAGAGACCCAGTACTTC. Protein product: CASSLAFRGQETQYF.